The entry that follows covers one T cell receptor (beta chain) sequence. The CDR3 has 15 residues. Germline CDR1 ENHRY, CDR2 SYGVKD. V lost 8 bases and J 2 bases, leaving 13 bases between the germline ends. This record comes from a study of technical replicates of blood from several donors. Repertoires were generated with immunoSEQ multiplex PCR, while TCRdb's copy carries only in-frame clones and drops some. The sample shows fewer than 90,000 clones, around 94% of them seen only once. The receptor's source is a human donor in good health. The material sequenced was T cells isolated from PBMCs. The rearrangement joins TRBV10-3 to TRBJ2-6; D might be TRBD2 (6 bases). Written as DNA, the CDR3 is TGTGCCATCCCTTCCAGGGAGGCTGGGGCCAACGTCCTGACTTTC. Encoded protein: CAIPSREAGANVLTF.